This T cell receptor (beta chain) was identified during a study of cytomegalovirus exposure and HLA in healthy donors. Germline V gene data show CDR1 as MDHEN and CDR2 as SYDVKM. V lost 1 base, J lost 5 bases, and 7 bases stayed unmatched. The CDR3 contains 15 residues. Primers: 60 Vbeta forward and 13 Jbeta reverse. The data were produced by immunoSEQ multiplex PCR, yet TCRdb's version contains in-frame clones alone and is incomplete. Here the sample spans 150,000 to 200,000 clones, about 81% being singletons. This TCR derives from a woman aged 25 to 39 in good health and CMV-seronegative. The rearrangement joins TRBV28 to TRBJ2-5; 7 bases map to TRBD1. The sample was PBMCs. CDR3 sequence reads: CASSLSGTAWETQYF. The CDR3 DNA is TGTGCCAGCAGTTTATCTGGGACAGCTTGGGAGACCCAGTACTTC. Full variable domain (outside the CDR3, taken from reference TRBV28 and TRBJ2-5): DVKVTQSSRYLVKRTGEKVFLECVQDMDHENMFWYRQDPGLGLRLIYFSYDVKMKEKGDIPEGYSVSREKKERFSLILESASTNQTSMYLCASSLSGTAWETQYFGPGTRLLVL.